The rows below give T cell receptor beta chains drawn from one sample of a study of T cell responses to AZD1222 COVID-19 vaccine. Sequenced by immunoSEQ multiplex PCR; TCRdb stores in-frame clones only, minus some. The table lists approximately 150,000 clones, nearly 90% of them singletons, with approximately 5.1% in the top ten. This material consisted of peripheral blood, taken on day 0 of AZD1222 vaccination. These receptor sequences come from an adult in good health. Both conserved end residues are part of each CDR3. A D gene is named only where the DNA matches it firmly. Size is omitted from some rows. Given values are once, few, many or a class for expanded clones.

D gene,V gene,clone size,J gene,CDR3 DNA,CDR3 protein
.,TRBV9,.,TRBJ1-2,TGTGCCAGCAGCGCTCGGACAGAGCCCTACACCTTC,CASSARTEPYTF
TRBD1,TRBV7-8,.,TRBJ1-5,TGTGCCAGCAGCCGACAGGGAGGCAATCAGCCCCAGCATTTT,CASSRQGGNQPQHF
.,TRBV4-3,once,TRBJ2-7,TGCGCCAGCAGCCAGAAGAGATCGGCAGTCTACGAGCAGTACTTC,CASSQKRSAVYEQYF
.,TRBV21-1,.,TRBJ2-4,TGTGCCAGCTCAGGAAACATTCAGTACTTC,CASSGNIQYF
TRBD1,TRBV24-1,.,TRBJ2-5,TGTGCCACCAGTGACTGGACAGGGACCCAAGAGACCCAGTACTTC,CATSDWTGTQETQYF
.,TRBV7-3,.,TRBJ1-5,TGTGCCAGCAGCTTAGGGGGGTTACGCAATCAGCCCCAGCATTTT,CASSLGGLRNQPQHF
.,TRBV6-1,.,TRBJ2-3,TGTGCCAGCAGTGAGGTGGCAGTGGGCACAGATACGCAGTATTTT,CASSEVAVGTDTQYF
.,TRBV6-5,.,TRBJ2-1,TGTGCCACCTCTGGCTATACTACCTACAATGAGCAGTTCTTC,CATSGYTTYNEQFF
.,TRBV4-1,.,TRBJ1-6,TGCGCCAGCAGCCAAGGTTTCTCCCCGAGCTCCTATAATTCACCCCTCCACTTT,CASSQGFSPSSYNSPLHF
TRBD2,TRBV19,.,TRBJ2-4,TGTGCGAGCGACCCGGGACTAGCGGGGGGAATTCAGTACTTC,CASDPGLAGGIQYF
TRBD1,TRBV28,.,TRBJ1-1,TGTGCCAGCAGTTTAGGCAGGGGGCTAACTGAAGCTTTCTTT,CASSLGRGLTEAFF
.,TRBV6-1,.,TRBJ1-4,TGTGCCAGCAGTGATTTAAAGGGGCGGACTAATGAAAAACTGTTTTTT,CASSDLKGRTNEKLFF
.,TRBV12-3/TRBV12-4,.,TRBJ2-1,TGTGCCAGCTGTTACCTAGCGACCCGGGGGCAGTTCTTC,CASCYLATRGQFF
TRBD2,TRBV5-4,.,TRBJ2-7,TGTGCCAGCAGCCTTTGGCCTAGCGGGCGGCAGCAGTACTTC,CASSLWPSGRQQYF
TRBD2,TRBV27,.,TRBJ2-2,TGTGCCAGCAGTATTAGTAGCGGGATTCCGTGGGACGGGGAGCTGTTTTTT,CASSISSGIPWDGELFF
TRBD2,TRBV7-2,few,TRBJ2-5,TGTGCCAGCAGCTTAATCGGCGGGAGGGAGACCCAGTACTTC,CASSLIGGRETQYF
.,TRBV4-1,.,TRBJ1-3,TGCGCCAGCAGCCGTGACGGCCTAGGTGGAAACACCATATATTTT,CASSRDGLGGNTIYF
.,TRBV19,.,TRBJ1-5,TGTGCCAGTAGTATAGATGGTCGGGGAGGAAATCAGCCCCAGCATTTT,CASSIDGRGGNQPQHF
TRBD2,TRBV6-2/TRBV6-3,.,TRBJ2-5,TGTGCCAGCAGCAAGATTAGCGGGAGTGTTGAGACCCAGTACTTC,CASSKISGSVETQYF
.,TRBV28,.,TRBJ1-5,TGTGCCAGCAGTCTTTATCAGGGGTGGGGTCAGCCCCAGCATTTT,CASSLYQGWGQPQHF
TRBD2,TRBV6-4,.,TRBJ2-3,TGTGCCAGCAGTGAGGGGACTAGCGGGAGTGAAGGAACAGATACGCAGTATTTT,CASSEGTSGSEGTDTQYF
.,TRBV11-2,.,TRBJ2-1,TGTGCCAGCAGCCCGGGCGGAACGGTAGATGAGCAGTTCTTC,CASSPGGTVDEQFF
.,TRBV27,.,TRBJ1-1,TGTGCCAGCAGGGACCCGAACACTGAAGCTTTCTTT,CASRDPNTEAFF
.,TRBV28,.,TRBJ1-2,TGTGCCAGCTCTAAAGCTAACTATGGCTACACCTTC,CASSKANYGYTF
TRBD1,TRBV7-9,.,TRBJ1-2,TGTGCCAGCGGAGACAGGGGTTTTGGCTACACCTTC,CASGDRGFGYTF
.,TRBV11-2,.,TRBJ2-7,TGTGCCAGCAGCTTAATGGGAAACACCTACGAGCAGTACTTC,CASSLMGNTYEQYF
.,TRBV28,.,TRBJ1-3,TGTGCCAGCAGTTTATTTGTCCCAGGGGTCTCTGGAAACACCATATATTTT,CASSLFVPGVSGNTIYF
.,TRBV7-3,few,TRBJ1-5,TGTGCCAGCAGCTTTAACGCGAATCAGCCCCAGCATTTT,CASSFNANQPQHF
.,TRBV5-1,.,TRBJ2-5,TGCGCCAGCAGAGGAACTAGGCCCGGTGCGACCCAGTACTTC,CASRGTRPGATQYF
.,TRBV12-3/TRBV12-4,once,TRBJ1-1,TGTGCCAGCAGTTTTCGAGGGAGAGCTTTCTTT,CASSFRGRAFF
.,TRBV28,.,TRBJ2-1,TGTGCCAGCAGTTATCAGGGGAGGAGGAATGAGCAGTTCTTC,CASSYQGRRNEQFF
.,TRBV29-1,.,TRBJ2-5,TGCAGCGTTGATTCGCCCGCTGACGAGACCCAGTACTTC,CSVDSPADETQYF